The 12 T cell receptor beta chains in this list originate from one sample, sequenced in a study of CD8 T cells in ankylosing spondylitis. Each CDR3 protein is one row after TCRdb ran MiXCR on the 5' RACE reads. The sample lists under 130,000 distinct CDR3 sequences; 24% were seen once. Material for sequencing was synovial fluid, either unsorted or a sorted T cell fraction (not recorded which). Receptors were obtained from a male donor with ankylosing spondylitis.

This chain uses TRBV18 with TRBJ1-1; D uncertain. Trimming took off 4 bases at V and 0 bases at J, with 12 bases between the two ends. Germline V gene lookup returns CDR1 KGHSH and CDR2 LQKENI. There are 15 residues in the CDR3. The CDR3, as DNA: TGTGCCAGCTCACTACAGCGGAAGATGAACACTGAAGCTTTCTTT. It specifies CASSLQRKMNTEAFF.

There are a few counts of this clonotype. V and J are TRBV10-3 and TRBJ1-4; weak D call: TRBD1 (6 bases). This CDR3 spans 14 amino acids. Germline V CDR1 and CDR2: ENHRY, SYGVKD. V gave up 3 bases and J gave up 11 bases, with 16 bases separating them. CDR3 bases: TGTGCCATCAGTGATGATACAGGGTTTCGGAAACTGTTTTTT. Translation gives CAISDDTGFRKLFF.

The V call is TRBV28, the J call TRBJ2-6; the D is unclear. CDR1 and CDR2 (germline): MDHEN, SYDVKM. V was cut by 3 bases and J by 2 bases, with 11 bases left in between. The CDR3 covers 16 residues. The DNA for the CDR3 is TGTGCCAGCAGTTTGGGCAGCCTAACTGGGGCCAACGTCCTGACTTTC. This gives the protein CASSLGSLTGANVLTF. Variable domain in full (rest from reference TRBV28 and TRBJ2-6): DVKVTQSSRYLVKRTGEKVFLECVQDMDHENMFWYRQDPGLGLRLIYFSYDVKMKEKGDIPEGYSVSREKKERFSLILESASTNQTSMYLCASSLGSLTGANVLTFGAGSRLTVL.

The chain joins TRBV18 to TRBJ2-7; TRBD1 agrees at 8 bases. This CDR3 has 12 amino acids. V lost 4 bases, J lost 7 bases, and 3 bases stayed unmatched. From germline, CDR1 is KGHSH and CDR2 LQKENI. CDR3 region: CASSLRQGEQYF. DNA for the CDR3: TGTGCCAGCTCACTACGACAGGGGGAGCAGTACTTC.

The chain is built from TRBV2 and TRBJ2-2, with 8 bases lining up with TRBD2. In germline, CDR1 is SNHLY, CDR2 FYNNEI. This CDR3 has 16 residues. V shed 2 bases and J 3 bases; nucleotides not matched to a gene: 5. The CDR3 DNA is TGTGCCAGCAGTGAATCGAGCGGGAGCGACACCGGGGAGCTGTTTTTT. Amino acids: CASSESSGSDTGELFF. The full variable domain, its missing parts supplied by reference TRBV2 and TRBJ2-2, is EPEVTQTPSHQVTQMGQEVILRCVPISNHLYFYWYRQILGQKVEFLVSFYNNEISEKSEIFDDQFSVERPDGSNFTLKIRSTKLEDSAMYFCASSESSGSDTGELFFGEGSRLTVL.

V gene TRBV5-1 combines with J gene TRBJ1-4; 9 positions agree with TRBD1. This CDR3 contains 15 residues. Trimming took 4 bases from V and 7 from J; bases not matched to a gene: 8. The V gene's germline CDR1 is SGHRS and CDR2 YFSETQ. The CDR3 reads CASSLNRGQGEKLFF. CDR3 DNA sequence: TGCGCCAGCAGCCTGAACAGGGGGCAAGGTGAAAAACTGTTTTTT.

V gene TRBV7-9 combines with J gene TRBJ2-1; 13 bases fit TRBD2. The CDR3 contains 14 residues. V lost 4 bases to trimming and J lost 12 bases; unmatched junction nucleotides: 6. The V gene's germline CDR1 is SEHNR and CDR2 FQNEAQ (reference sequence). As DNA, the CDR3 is TGTGCCAGCAGCTCGGGACTAGCGGGGCTAGGGCAGTTCTTC. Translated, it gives CASSSGLAGLGQFF.

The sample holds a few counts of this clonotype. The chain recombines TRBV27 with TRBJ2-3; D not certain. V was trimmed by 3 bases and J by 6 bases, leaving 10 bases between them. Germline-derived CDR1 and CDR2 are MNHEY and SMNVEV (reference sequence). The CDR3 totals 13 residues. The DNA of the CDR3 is TGTGCCAGCAGTTTTACGCTGGGGGATACGCAGTATTTT. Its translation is CASSFTLGDTQYF.

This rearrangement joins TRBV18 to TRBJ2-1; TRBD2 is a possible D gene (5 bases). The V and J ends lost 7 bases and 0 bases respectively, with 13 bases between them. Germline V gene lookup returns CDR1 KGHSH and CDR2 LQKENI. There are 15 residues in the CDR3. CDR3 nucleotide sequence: TGTGCCAGCTTCACGGGGAGTCCCTCCTACAATGAGCAGTTCTTC. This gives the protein CASFTGSPSYNEQFF.

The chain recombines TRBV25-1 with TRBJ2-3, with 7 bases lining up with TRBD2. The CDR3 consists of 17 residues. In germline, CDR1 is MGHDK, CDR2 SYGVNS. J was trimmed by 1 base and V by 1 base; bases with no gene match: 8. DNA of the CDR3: TGTGCCAGCAGTGAATGGGAGCGGGACCGTGGCACAGATACGCAGTATTTT. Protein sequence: CASSEWERDRGTDTQYF.

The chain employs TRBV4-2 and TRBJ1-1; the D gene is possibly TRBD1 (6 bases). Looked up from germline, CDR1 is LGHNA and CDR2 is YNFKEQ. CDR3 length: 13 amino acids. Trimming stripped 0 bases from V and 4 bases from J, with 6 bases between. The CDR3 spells CASSQEGATEAFF. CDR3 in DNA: TGTGCCAGCAGCCAAGAGGGGGCCACTGAAGCTTTCTTT.

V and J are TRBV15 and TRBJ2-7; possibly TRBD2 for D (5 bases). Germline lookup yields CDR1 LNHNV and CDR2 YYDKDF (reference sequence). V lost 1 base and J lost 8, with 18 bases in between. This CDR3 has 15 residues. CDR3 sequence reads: CATSRGEEGPSKQYF. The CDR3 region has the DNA TGTGCCACCAGCAGAGGGGAAGAGGGTCCCAGTAAGCAGTACTTC.